The 32 T cell receptor beta chains below all came from one sample that was sequenced in a study of blood T cell repertoires in COVID-19. The assay was immunoSEQ multiplex PCR, and TCRdb's table has in-frame clones only and misses some. The sample includes 250,000 to 350,000 clones, about 90% seen only once; the top ten take around 4.5%. The sequenced sample was PBMCs or T cells enriched from blood (not recorded which). The receptor set was obtained from a woman under 30 with acute COVID-19.

The chain employs TRBV7-9 and TRBJ2-1; maybe TRBD1 (6 bases). CDR3 length: 13 amino acids. Germline CDR1 is SEHNR and CDR2 is FQNEAQ (reference sequence). V lost 5 bases and J lost 10, with 15 bases in between. The CDR3 loop reads CASSPAGAGEQFF. DNA for the CDR3: TGTGCCAGCAGCCCTGCAGGGGCGGGCGAGCAGTTCTTC.

The chain uses TRBV19 and TRBJ1-2; possible D gene TRBD1, 6 bases. CDR1 is LNHDA, CDR2 SQIVND, per germline (reference sequence). The CDR3 extends over 14 amino acids. V shed 3 bases and J shed 8 bases, with 16 bases lying between them. The DNA for the CDR3 is TGTGCCAGTAGTATCCCCGGGACACCTCGGGGCTACACCTTC. Its translation: CASSIPGTPRGYTF.

This chain joins TRBV19 and TRBJ1-2, with D perhaps matching TRBD1 (6 bases). This CDR3 is built from 15 residues. Germline lookup yields CDR1 LNHDA and CDR2 SQIVND (reference sequence). Deletions cut 2 bases from V and 8 bases from J, with 18 bases between. The CDR3 protein is CASSIYLRAGEGYTF. The DNA for the CDR3 is TGTGCCAGTAGTATATATCTTCGGGCAGGGGAAGGCTACACCTTC. Together with reference TRBV19 and TRBJ1-2, the CDR3 gives the full variable domain: DGGITQSPKYLFRKEGQNVTLSCEQNLNHDAMYWYRQDPGQGLRLIYYSQIVNDFQKGDIAEGYSVSREKKESFPLTVTSAQKNPTAFYLCASSIYLRAGEGYTFGSGTRLTVV.

The chain combines TRBV7-6 with TRBJ1-2; 11 bases line up with TRBD1. V lost 1 base and J lost 7; bases outside the gene matches: 5. This CDR3 is 15 amino acids long. The V gene's germline CDR1 is SGHVS and CDR2 FNYEAQ. The CDR3 is CASSLEGQGGSGYTF. CDR3 in DNA: TGTGCCAGCAGCTTAGAGGGACAGGGGGGAAGTGGCTACACCTTC.

The V and J genes are TRBV20-1 and TRBJ1-1; D is perhaps TRBD1 (5 bases). There are 15 residues in the CDR3. Germline CDR1 and CDR2: DFQATT and SNEGSKA (reference sequence). V lost 3 bases and J 1 base, leaving 15 bases between the germline ends. CDR3 coding DNA: TGCAGTGCTAGTCGCTTTTCAGGGTCGAACACTGAAGCTTTCTTT. This gives the protein CSASRFSGSNTEAFF.

V usage is TRBV19 and J usage is TRBJ2-1, with 7 bases that match TRBD2. The trim removed 6 bases at V and 2 bases at J, leaving 7 bases unmatched. This CDR3 region has 15 residues. Per germline, CDR1 LNHDA and CDR2 SQIVND (reference sequence). The CDR3 region is CASRGRLAAYNEQFF. The CDR3 coding sequence is TGTGCCAGTAGAGGCCGACTAGCAGCCTACAATGAGCAGTTCTTC.

The chain employs TRBV11-3 and TRBJ1-6; 8 bases are shared with TRBD1. Germline CDR1 and CDR2: SGHNT and YENEEA. This CDR3 has 14 amino acids. Trimming at V came to 4 bases and at J to 10 bases, leaving 6 bases not matched to a gene. CDR3 loop: CASSSRQGSSPLHF. The CDR3 DNA is TGTGCCAGCAGCTCGAGACAGGGGAGCTCACCCCTCCACTTT. The full variable domain, its missing parts supplied by reference TRBV11-3 and TRBJ1-6, is EAGVVQSPRYKIIEKKQPVAFWCNPISGHNTLYWYLQNLGQGPELLIRYENEEAVDDSQLPKDRFSAERLKGVDSTLKIQPAELGDSAVYLCASSSRQGSSPLHFGNGTRLTVT.

This chain's CDR3 is CASRGGADEKLFF. The CDR3, as DNA: TGTGCCAGCAGGGGGGGGGCTGATGAAAAACTGTTTTTT. V usage is TRBV25-1 and J usage is TRBJ1-4; D may be TRBD1 (6 bases). The V gene lost 6 bases and the J gene lost 6 bases, with 11 bases spanning the gap. This CDR3 is 13 amino acids long. CDR1 MGHDK and CDR2 SYGVNS come from the germline V gene.

CDR3 sequence: CASSPWVGTHSGNTIYF. For the CDR3, the DNA is TGTGCCAGCAGCCCTTGGGTGGGGACTCACTCTGGAAACACCATATATTTT. The chain links TRBV3-1 (or the pseudogene TRBV3-2) to TRBJ1-3, with D perhaps TRBD1 (5 bases). CDR1 is LGHDT and CDR2 is YNNKEL in the germline V gene (reference sequence). V lost 4 bases and J lost 0, with 16 bases in between. This CDR3 region has 17 residues.

V gene TRBV10-2 combines with J gene TRBJ1-5; tentatively, D is TRBD1 (6 bases). The V gene's germline CDR1 is WSHSY and CDR2 SAAADI. This CDR3 comprises 14 residues. V lost 10 bases and J lost 7, with 20 bases in between. CDR3 nucleotides: TGCGCCACCAGGACAGCGAATGGAGACCAGCCCCAGCATTTT. The encoded protein is CATRTANGDQPQHF.

As to this clone: A junction boundary mismatches the germline segment, possibly from a read error. This chain connects TRBV18 to TRBJ2-1; TRBD2 is a possible D gene (7 bases). The CDR3 runs to 15 residues. CDR1 and CDR2 from the germline V gene are KGHSH and LQKENI. The CDR3 sequence: CASPPGAGVGDEQFF. DNA for the CDR3: TGTGCCAGCCCACCAGGGGCGGGAGTCGGGGATGAGCAGTTCTTC.

In this sample, this clone turned up a few times. This rearrangement joins TRBV5-1 to TRBJ1-1; D is ambiguous. Trimming removed 3 bases from V and 1 base from J, with 10 bases in between. CDR1 SGHRS and CDR2 YFSETQ come from the germline V gene. The length of the CDR3 is 14 residues. CDR3 protein: CASSSQVGNTEAFF. The CDR3 coding sequence is TGCGCCAGCAGCTCCCAGGTCGGGAACACTGAAGCTTTCTTT.

The V and J genes are TRBV7-9 and TRBJ2-6; D call uncertain. V lost 3 bases to trimming and J lost 1 base, with 7 bases between them. The CDR3 sequence is 15 residues long. The V gene's germline CDR1 is SEHNR and CDR2 FQNEAQ (reference sequence). The CDR3 nucleotides are TGTGCCAGCAGCTTTTGGCAATCTGGGGCCAACGTCCTGACTTTC. This gives the protein CASSFWQSGANVLTF.

This chain connects TRBV10-3 to TRBJ1-5, with a weak D call TRBD1 (6 bases). In germline, CDR1 is ENHRY, CDR2 SYGVKD. The V end lost 5 bases, the J end lost 2 bases, and 13 bases lay between the germline ends. The CDR3 has 15 residues. CDR3 amino acids: CAISKGGAGNQPQHF. In DNA, the CDR3 is TGTGCCATCAGTAAGGGGGGGGCGGGCAATCAGCCCCAGCATTTT.

The CDR3, as DNA: TGTGCCAGCTCACCACGAGAAGAATACTACGAGCAGTACTTC. Translated, it gives CASSPREEYYEQYF. V and J are TRBV18 and TRBJ2-7; D is ambiguous. Germline V gene sequence: CDR1 KGHSH, CDR2 LQKENI. This CDR3 has 14 amino acids. Trimming cost V 1 base and J 3 bases, with 10 bases left between them.

The chain uses TRBV3-1 (or the pseudogene TRBV3-2) and TRBJ1-4; TRBD1 aligns across 12 bases. J was trimmed by 10 bases and V by 4 bases; bases with no gene match: 7. The CDR3 sequence is 15 residues long. Germline CDR1 LGHDT, CDR2 YNNKEL (reference sequence). The CDR3 here is CASSLAGTGGGKLFF. In DNA form, the CDR3 reads TGTGCCAGCAGCCTGGCCGGGACAGGGGGCGGAAAACTGTTTTTT.

V gene TRBV6-1 combines with J gene TRBJ2-3; 7 positions match TRBD1. The V gene's germline CDR1 is MNHNS and CDR2 SASEGT. V was clipped by 1 base and J by 3 bases; unmatched bases: 4. The CDR3 totals 15 residues. This chain's CDR3 is CASSEDQGETDTQYF. CDR3 DNA: TGTGCCAGCAGTGAAGATCAGGGGGAGACAGATACGCAGTATTTT.

The chain links TRBV2 to TRBJ1-2; perhaps TRBD1 as D (5 bases). This CDR3 spans 14 amino acids. Germline CDR1 is SNHLY and CDR2 is FYNNEI. Trimming took 0 bases from V and 4 from J, leaving 9 bases between them. CDR3 nucleotide sequence: TGTGCCAGCAGTGAAGCGGAGGGGACCTATGGCTACACCTTC. Its protein product is CASSEAEGTYGYTF.

The chain has TRBV19 and TRBJ1-2; D not certain. The V end was cut by 6 bases, the J end by 7 bases, with 15 bases between. CDR3 size: 13 residues. Germline V CDR1 and CDR2: LNHDA, SQIVND (reference sequence). CDR3 DNA sequence: TGTGCCAGTAGCCCCGGGGTCACTCGTGGCTACACCTTC. This encodes CASSPGVTRGYTF.

This clone was picked up a small number of times. This chain uses TRBV28 with TRBJ1-1; D is perhaps TRBD1 (6 bases). The CDR3 length is 13 residues. The germline gives CDR1 MDHEN, CDR2 SYDVKM. Trimming took 6 bases from V and 7 from J, leaving 15 bases between them. Written as DNA, the CDR3 is TGTGCCAGCAGGGGGGCCTCTATGTTTGAAGCTTTCTTT. Translated: CASRGASMFEAFF. Using reference TRBV28 and TRBJ1-1 for the parts outside the CDR3, the full variable domain is DVKVTQSSRYLVKRTGEKVFLECVQDMDHENMFWYRQDPGLGLRLIYFSYDVKMKEKGDIPEGYSVSREKKERFSLILESASTNQTSMYLCASRGASMFEAFFGQGTRLTVV.

The chain links TRBV5-4 to TRBJ2-3, with 12 bases aligning to TRBD2. The CDR3 length is 17 residues. Germline CDR1 reads SGHNT; CDR2 reads YYREEE (reference sequence). After removal of 4 bases from V and 3 bases from J, the junction contained 9 bases not matched to a gene. CDR3 coding DNA: TGTGCCAGCAGCGCCAGACTAGCGGGAGAGGGTACAGATACGCAGTATTTT. It is translated as CASSARLAGEGTDTQYF. Looking up the rest from reference TRBV5-4 and TRBJ2-3 gives the full variable domain: ETGVTQSPTHLIKTRGQQVTLRCSSQSGHNTVSWYQQALGQGPQFIFQYYREEENGRGNFPPRFSGLQFPNYSSELNVNALELDDSALYLCASSARLAGEGTDTQYFGPGTRLTVL.

V usage is TRBV19 and J usage is TRBJ1-5; D remains ambiguous. This CDR3 region has 13 residues. Trimming pared 6 bases from V and 11 bases from J, leaving 17 bases between. CDR1 LNHDA and CDR2 SQIVND come from the germline V gene (reference sequence). CDR3 sequence: CASREEVGSAQHF. CDR3 nucleotide sequence: TGTGCCAGTAGGGAGGAGGTGGGCTCGGCCCAGCATTTT. Full variable domain (outside the CDR3, taken from reference TRBV19 and TRBJ1-5): DGGITQSPKYLFRKEGQNVTLSCEQNLNHDAMYWYRQDPGQGLRLIYYSQIVNDFQKGDIAEGYSVSREKKESFPLTVTSAQKNPTAFYLCASREEVGSAQHFGDGTRLSIL.

This chain uses TRBV7-9 with TRBJ1-1, with D maybe TRBD1 (6 bases). The CDR3 loop spans 13 amino acids. Trimming stripped 3 bases from V and 5 bases from J, with 10 bases between. Germline CDR1 and CDR2: SEHNR and FQNEAQ (reference sequence). The CDR3 region has the DNA TGTGCCAGCAGCTTGGGGGGGCTGACTGAAGCTTTCTTT. It translates to CASSLGGLTEAFF.

The chain employs TRBV2 and TRBJ1-2; 7 bases are a match to TRBD1. With V trimmed by 6 bases and J by 8 bases, 9 bases remained unmatched. Germline CDR1 reads SNHLY; CDR2 reads FYNNEI. The CDR3 length is 13 residues. In DNA form, the CDR3 reads TGTGCCAGCAGCGGTGACAGGGATGGAGGCTACACCTTC. The encoded protein is CASSGDRDGGYTF.

The chain links TRBV29-1 to TRBJ1-2; D possibly corresponds to TRBD1 (6 bases). Looked up from germline, CDR1 is SQVTM and CDR2 is ANQGSEA. V was trimmed by 5 bases and J by 4 bases, leaving 11 bases between them. The CDR3 is 12 residues long. Here the CDR3 DNA reads TGCAGCGTTTCCGACAGGCTCTATGGCTACACCTTC. Amino acids: CSVSDRLYGYTF.

The genes are TRBV12-3 or TRBV12-4 and TRBJ1-4; 7 bases agree with TRBD1. The J segment lost 6 bases and the V segment lost 7 bases, leaving 5 bases of the junction unmatched. The CDR3 sequence is 13 residues long. The CDR3 region is CASKRDSHEKLFF. The DNA of the CDR3 is TGTGCCAGCAAGAGGGACAGCCATGAAAAACTGTTTTTT.

This clone has just one count. The chain links TRBV6-1 to TRBJ1-5; weak D call: TRBD1 (6 bases). V was clipped by 2 bases and J by 7 bases, with 15 bases between them. This CDR3 spans 15 amino acids. Germline lookup yields CDR1 MNHNS and CDR2 SASEGT. The CDR3 region has the DNA TGTGCCAGCAGTGAAATGACAGGTTATGGCCAGCCCCAGCATTTT. Translating it yields CASSEMTGYGQPQHF.

This sequence joins TRBV6-1 and TRBJ1-4; D might be TRBD1 (5 bases). The germline V gene has CDR1 MNHNS and CDR2 SASEGT. The CDR3 contains 15 residues. Deletions cut 6 bases from V and 0 bases from J, with 11 bases between. The CDR3 nucleotides read TGTGCCAGCAGACTAACAGGTGCAACTAATGAAAAACTGTTTTTT. This gives the protein CASRLTGATNEKLFF.

The chain couples TRBV7-3 to TRBJ2-7; 13 bases agree with TRBD2. The CDR3 is made up of 16 amino acids. V shed 5 bases and J 2 bases; nucleotides not matched to a gene: 6. Per the germline V gene, CDR1 is SGHTA and CDR2 is FQGTGA. CDR3 sequence (DNA): TGTGCCAGCAGCAACGGACTAGCGGGAGCAACCTACGAGCAGTACTTC. The encoded protein is CASSNGLAGATYEQYF.

The rearrangement joins TRBV2 to TRBJ1-5, with D uncertain. Germline V gene sequence: CDR1 SNHLY, CDR2 FYNNEI. The length of the CDR3 is 15 residues. V was cut by 11 bases and J by 0 bases, with 17 bases left in between. CDR3 sequence reads: CAAAKAEGSNQPQHF. CDR3 DNA sequence: TGTGCCGCCGCAAAGGCGGAGGGTAGCAATCAGCCCCAGCATTTT.

The chain couples TRBV27 to TRBJ1-1; no reliable D call. CDR1 is MNHEY and CDR2 is SMNVEV in the germline V gene (reference sequence). Deletions cut 6 bases from V and 4 bases from J, with 15 bases between. The CDR3 runs 14 residues. This chain's CDR3 is CASSLRSGGTEAFF. Written as DNA, the CDR3 is TGTGCCAGCAGCCTCCGGTCGGGTGGCACTGAAGCTTTCTTT.

The chain employs TRBV15 and TRBJ2-6; unclear D gene. This CDR3 comprises 15 residues. The germline V gene encodes CDR1 LNHNV and CDR2 YYDKDF (reference sequence). Trimming cost V 5 bases and J 0 bases, with 8 bases left between them. The CDR3 loop is CATSSSGSGANVLTF. The CDR3 bases are TGTGCCACCAGCTCTTCGGGCTCTGGGGCCAACGTCCTGACTTTC. The full variable domain, its missing parts supplied by reference TRBV15 and TRBJ2-6, is DAMVIQNPRYQVTQFGKPVTLSCSQTLNHNVMYWYQQKSSQAPKLLFHYYDKDFNNEADTPDNFQSRRPNTSFCFLDIRSPGLGDTAMYLCATSSSGSGANVLTFGAGSRLTVL.